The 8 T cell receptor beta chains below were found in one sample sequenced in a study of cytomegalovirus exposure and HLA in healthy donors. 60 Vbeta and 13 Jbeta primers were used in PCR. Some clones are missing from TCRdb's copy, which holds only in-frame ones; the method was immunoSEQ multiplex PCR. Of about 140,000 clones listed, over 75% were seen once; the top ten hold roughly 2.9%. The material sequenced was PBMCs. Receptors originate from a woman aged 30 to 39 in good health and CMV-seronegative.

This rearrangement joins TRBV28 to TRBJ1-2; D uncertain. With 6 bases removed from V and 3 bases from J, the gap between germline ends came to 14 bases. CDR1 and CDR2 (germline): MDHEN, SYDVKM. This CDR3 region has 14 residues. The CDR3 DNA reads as TGTGCCAGCAGCCCGGGAGGATCGTACTATGGCTACACCTTC. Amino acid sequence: CASSPGGSYYGYTF.

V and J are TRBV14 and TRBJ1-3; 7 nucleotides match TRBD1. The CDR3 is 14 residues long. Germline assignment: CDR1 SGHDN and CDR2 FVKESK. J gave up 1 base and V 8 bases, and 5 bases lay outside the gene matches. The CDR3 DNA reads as TGTGCCAGCCGGGACAGAATTTCTGGAAACACCATATATTTT. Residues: CASRDRISGNTIYF. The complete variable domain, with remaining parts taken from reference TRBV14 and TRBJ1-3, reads EAGVTQFPSHSVIEKGQTVTLRCDPISGHDNLYWYRRVMGKEIKFLLHFVKESKQDESGMPNNRFLAERTGGTYSTLKVQPAELEDSGVYFCASRDRISGNTIYFGEGSWLTVV.

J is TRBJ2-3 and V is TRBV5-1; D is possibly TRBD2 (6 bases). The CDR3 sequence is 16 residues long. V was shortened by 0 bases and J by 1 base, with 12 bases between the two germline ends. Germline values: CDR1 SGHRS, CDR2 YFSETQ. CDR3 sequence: CASSLGRGWGTDTQYF. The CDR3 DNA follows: TGCGCCAGCAGCTTGGGGCGGGGCTGGGGCACAGATACGCAGTATTTT.

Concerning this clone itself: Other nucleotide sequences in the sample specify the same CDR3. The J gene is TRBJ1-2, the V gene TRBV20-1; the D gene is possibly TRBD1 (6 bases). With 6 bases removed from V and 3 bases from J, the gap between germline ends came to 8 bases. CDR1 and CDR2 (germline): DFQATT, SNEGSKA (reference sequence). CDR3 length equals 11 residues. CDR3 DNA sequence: TGCAGTGCCAGGACAGACTATGGCTACACCTTC. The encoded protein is CSARTDYGYTF.

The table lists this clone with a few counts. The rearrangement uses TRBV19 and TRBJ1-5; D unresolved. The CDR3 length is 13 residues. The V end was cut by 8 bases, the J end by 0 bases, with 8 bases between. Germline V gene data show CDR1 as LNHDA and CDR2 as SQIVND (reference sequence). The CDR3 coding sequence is TGTGCCAGTCAAGCTGTTAGCAATCAGCCCCAGCATTTT. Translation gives CASQAVSNQPQHF.

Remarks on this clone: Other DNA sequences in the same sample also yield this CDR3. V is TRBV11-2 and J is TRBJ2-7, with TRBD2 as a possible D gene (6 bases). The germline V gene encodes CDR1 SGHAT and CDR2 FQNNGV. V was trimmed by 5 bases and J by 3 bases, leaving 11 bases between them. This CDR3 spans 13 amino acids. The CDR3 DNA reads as TGTGCCAGCAGCCTTGGGACTCTCTACGAGCAGTACTTC. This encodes CASSLGTLYEQYF.

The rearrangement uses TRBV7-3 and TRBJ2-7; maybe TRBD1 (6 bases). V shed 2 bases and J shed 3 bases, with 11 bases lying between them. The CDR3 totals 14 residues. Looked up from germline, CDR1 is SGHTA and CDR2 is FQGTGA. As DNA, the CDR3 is TGTGCCAGCAGCTTAGAGACAGGCGGCTACGAGCAGTACTTC. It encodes CASSLETGGYEQYF.

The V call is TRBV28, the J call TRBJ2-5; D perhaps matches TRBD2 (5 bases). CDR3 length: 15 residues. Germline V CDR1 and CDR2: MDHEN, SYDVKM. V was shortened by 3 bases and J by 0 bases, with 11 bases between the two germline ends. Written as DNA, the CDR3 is TGTGCCAGCAGTTTTCCCCGGGGATACCAAGAGACCCAGTACTTC. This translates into CASSFPRGYQETQYF.